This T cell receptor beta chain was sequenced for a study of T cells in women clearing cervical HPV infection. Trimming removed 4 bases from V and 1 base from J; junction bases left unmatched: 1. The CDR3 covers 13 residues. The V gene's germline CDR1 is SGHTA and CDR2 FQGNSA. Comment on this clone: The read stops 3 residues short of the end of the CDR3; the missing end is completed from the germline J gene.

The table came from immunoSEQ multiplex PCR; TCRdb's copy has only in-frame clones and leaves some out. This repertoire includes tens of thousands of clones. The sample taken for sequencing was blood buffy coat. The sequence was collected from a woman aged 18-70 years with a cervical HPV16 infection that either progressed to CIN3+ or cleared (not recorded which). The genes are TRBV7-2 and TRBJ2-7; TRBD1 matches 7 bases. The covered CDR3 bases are TGTGCCAGCAGCTCGACAGGGTCCTACGAG. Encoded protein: CASSSTGSYE. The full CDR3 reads CASSSTGSYEQYF.